This T cell receptor (beta chain) emerged from a study of blood T cell repertoires in COVID-19. Across the whole study: T cells, B-cell-depleted T cells, or PBMCs supplied cDNA or gDNA.

V was trimmed by 6 bases and J by 2 bases, leaving 17 bases between them. Per the germline V gene, CDR1 is SQVTM and CDR2 is ANQGSEA. The CDR3 is made up of 14 amino acids. Participants, about 18 to 100 years old, spanned under 25 US areas. Sequencing used immunoSEQ multiplex PCR; TCRdb keeps in-frame clones, though not all of them. The sample carries about 240,000 clones, roughly 86% recorded once. The gene calls are TRBV29-1 and TRBJ2-7, with D maybe TRBD1 (6 bases). This sequence originates from a woman aged 35 to 49 with acute COVID-19. The sequenced sample was PBMCs or T cells enriched from blood (not recorded which). The CDR3 DNA sequence: TGCAGCGTCGCAGACAGGCCCGAGACCTACGAGCAGTACTTC. Its translation is CSVADRPETYEQYF.